This T cell receptor (beta chain) was observed in a study of cytomegalovirus exposure and HLA in healthy donors. General study results and limits: Prediction of most subjects' HLA-A and HLA-B alleles by TCR beta sequences was reportedly accurate. In a later analysis, common viral pathogens appeared linked to several of the most significant clusters.

The CDR3 spans 14 residues. Germline V gene data show CDR1 as LNHDA and CDR2 as SQIVND (reference sequence). V gave up 6 bases and J gave up 0 bases, with 9 bases separating them. Comments on this clone: As yet, its antigen is unknown.

It was with 60 Vbeta and 13 Jbeta primers that the PCR ran. TCRdb's table, derived via immunoSEQ multiplex PCR, lists solely in-frame clones and lacks some. The sample contains about 210,000 clones, more than 75% of which appear only once. Input material: PBMCs. The TCR was taken from a male donor in good health and CMV-seropositive. V and J are TRBV19 and TRBJ1-5, with D tentatively TRBD1 (5 bases). The CDR3 protein is CASSPGHSNQPQHF. The DNA of the CDR3 is TGTGCCAGTAGCCCAGGGCATAGCAATCAGCCCCAGCATTTT.